This note documents a single T cell receptor (beta chain) sequence. While CD8+ and CD4+ T cells were isolated negatively, TEMRA cells were enriched by FACS. This record belongs to a study of CD8 T cells in Susac syndrome. Reverse transcription of roughly 0.45 to 1 ug RNA was performed with random hexamers. The method of amplification for TCR beta CDR3 was immunoSEQ multiplex PCR, covering 54 Vbeta and 13 Jbeta. TCRdb re-analysed the immunoSEQ multiplex PCR reads in MiXCR, keeping a single row per CDR3 protein. The data contain around 300,000 distinct CDR3 sequences, 70% to 90% of them singletons. The sample taken for sequencing was CD8+ T cells from PBMCs. This clonotype was obtained from a human donor with multiple sclerosis.

The CDR3 nucleotides read TGTGCCAGCTCACCAGGGGCCTCAGGGGGTAACACTGAAGCTTTCTTT. This translates into CASSPGASGGNTEAFF. The V gene is TRBV18, the J gene TRBJ1-1; TRBD1 aligns across 7 bases. J lost 2 bases, V lost 2 bases, and 8 bases had no gene match. The CDR3 has 16 residues. Germline V lookup: CDR1 KGHSH, CDR2 LQKENI.